This TCR beta chain was documented in a study of blood T cell repertoires in COVID-19. Study information: Samples taken during acute and convalescent COVID-19 were collected in the United States, Italy and Spain. In each case, the material was cDNA or gDNA derived from T cells, B-cell-depleted T cells, or PBMCs.

Method: immunoSEQ multiplex PCR; TCRdb's copy keeps in-frame clones and lacks some. The repertoire holds 120,000 or so clones, with approximately 90% as singletons. Sample: peripheral blood. The receptor comes from a human donor in a cohort sampled during active COVID-19.

CDR3 in DNA: TGCGCCAGCATGCTAAAATATGACACTGAAGCTTTCTTT. Encoded protein: CASMLKYDTEAFF. The gene calls are TRBV5-1 and TRBJ1-1; D is undetermined. CDR3 length: 13 residues. V lost 6 bases and J lost 3, with 12 bases in between. The germline V gene encodes CDR1 SGHRS and CDR2 YFSETQ.